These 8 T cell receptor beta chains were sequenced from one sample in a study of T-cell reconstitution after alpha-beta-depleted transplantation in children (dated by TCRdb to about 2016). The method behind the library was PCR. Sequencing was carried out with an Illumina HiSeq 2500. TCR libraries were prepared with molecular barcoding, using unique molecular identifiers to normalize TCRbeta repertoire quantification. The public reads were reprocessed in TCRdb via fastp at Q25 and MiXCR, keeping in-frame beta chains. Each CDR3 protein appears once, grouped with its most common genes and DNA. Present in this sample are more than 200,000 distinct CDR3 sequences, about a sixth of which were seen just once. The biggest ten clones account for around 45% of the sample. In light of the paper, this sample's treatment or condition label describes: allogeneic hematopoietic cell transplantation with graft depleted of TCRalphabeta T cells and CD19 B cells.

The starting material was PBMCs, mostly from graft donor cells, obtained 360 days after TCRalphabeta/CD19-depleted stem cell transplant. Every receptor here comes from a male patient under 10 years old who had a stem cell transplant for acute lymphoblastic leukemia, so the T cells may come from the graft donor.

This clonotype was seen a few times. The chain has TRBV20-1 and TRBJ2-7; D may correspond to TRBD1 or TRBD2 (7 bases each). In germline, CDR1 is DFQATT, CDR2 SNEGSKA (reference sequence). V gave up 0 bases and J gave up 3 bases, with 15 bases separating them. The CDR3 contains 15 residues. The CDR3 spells CSARDRGDSYYEQYF. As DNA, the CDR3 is TGCAGTGCTAGAGATCGGGGGGACAGTTACTACGAGCAGTACTTC.

This chain's CDR3 is CASSLDAGAGGELFF. The CDR3 nucleotides read TGTGCCAGCAGCTTAGATGCGGGGGCCGGCGGGGAGCTGTTTTTT. V is TRBV11-2 and J is TRBJ2-2; a weak D match, TRBD2 (7 bases). V was pared by 0 bases and J by 7 bases, with 12 bases between. This CDR3 region has 15 residues. The germline gives CDR1 SGHAT, CDR2 FQNNGV.

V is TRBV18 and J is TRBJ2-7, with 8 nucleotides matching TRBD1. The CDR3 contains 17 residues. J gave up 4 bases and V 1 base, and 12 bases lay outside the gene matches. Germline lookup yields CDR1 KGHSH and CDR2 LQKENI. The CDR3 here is CASSPQVAGGVTYEQYF. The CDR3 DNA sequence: TGTGCCAGCTCACCACAGGTTGCAGGGGGCGTGACGTACGAGCAGTACTTC.

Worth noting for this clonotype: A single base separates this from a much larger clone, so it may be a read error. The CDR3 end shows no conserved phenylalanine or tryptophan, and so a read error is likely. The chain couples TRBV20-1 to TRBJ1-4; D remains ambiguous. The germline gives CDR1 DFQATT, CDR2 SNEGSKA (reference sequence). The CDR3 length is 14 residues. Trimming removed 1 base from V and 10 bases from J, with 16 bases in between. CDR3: CSARGPTASGKLFI. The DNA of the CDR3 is TGCAGTGCTAGAGGTCCGACGGCGAGTGGAAAACTGTTTATT.

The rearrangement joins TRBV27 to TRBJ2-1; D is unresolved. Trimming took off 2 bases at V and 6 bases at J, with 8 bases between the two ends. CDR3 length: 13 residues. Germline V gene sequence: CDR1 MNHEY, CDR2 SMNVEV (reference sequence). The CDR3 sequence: CASSLLVGNEQFF. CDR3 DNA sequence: TGTGCCAGCAGTTTACTAGTGGGCAATGAGCAGTTCTTC.

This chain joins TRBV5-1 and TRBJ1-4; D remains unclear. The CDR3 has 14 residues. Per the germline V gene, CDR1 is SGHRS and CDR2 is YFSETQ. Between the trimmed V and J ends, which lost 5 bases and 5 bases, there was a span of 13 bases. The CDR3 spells CASRSAPGNEKLFF. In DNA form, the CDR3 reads TGCGCCAGCAGGTCAGCGCCGGGGAATGAAAAACTGTTTTTT. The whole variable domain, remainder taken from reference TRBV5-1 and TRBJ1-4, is KAGVTQTPRYLIKTRGQQVTLSCSPISGHRSVSWYQQTPGQGLQFLFEYFSETQRNKGNFPGRFSGRQFSNSRSEMNVSTLELGDSALYLCASRSAPGNEKLFFGSGTQLSVL.

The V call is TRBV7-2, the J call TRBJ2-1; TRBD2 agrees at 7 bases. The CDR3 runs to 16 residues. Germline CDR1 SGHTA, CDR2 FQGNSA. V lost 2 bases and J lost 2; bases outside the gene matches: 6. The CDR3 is CASSLLGGIPYNEQFF. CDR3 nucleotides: TGTGCCAGCAGCTTATTGGGAGGGATTCCCTACAATGAGCAGTTCTTC.

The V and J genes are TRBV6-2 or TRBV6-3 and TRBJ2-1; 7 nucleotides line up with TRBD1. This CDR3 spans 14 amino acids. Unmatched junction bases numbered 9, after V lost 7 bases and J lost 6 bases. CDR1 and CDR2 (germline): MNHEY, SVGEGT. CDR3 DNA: TGTGCCAGCAATCGAGGGGGCCTCGGCAATGAGCAGTTCTTC. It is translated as CASNRGGLGNEQFF.